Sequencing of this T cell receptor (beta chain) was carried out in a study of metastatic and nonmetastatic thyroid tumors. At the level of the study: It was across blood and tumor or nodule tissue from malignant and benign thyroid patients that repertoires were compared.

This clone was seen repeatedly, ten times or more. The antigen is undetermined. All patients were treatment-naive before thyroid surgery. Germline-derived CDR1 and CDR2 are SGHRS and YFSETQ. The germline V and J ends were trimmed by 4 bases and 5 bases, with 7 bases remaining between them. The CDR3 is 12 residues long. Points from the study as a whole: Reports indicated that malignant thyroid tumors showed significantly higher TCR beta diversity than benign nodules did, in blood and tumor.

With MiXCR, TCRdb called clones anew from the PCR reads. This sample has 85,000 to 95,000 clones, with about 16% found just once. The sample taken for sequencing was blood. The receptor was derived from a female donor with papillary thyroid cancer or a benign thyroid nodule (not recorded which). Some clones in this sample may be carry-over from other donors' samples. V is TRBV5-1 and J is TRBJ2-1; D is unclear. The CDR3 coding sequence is TGCGCCAGCAGCACCGATAACAATGAGCAGTTCTTC. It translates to CASSTDNNEQFF.